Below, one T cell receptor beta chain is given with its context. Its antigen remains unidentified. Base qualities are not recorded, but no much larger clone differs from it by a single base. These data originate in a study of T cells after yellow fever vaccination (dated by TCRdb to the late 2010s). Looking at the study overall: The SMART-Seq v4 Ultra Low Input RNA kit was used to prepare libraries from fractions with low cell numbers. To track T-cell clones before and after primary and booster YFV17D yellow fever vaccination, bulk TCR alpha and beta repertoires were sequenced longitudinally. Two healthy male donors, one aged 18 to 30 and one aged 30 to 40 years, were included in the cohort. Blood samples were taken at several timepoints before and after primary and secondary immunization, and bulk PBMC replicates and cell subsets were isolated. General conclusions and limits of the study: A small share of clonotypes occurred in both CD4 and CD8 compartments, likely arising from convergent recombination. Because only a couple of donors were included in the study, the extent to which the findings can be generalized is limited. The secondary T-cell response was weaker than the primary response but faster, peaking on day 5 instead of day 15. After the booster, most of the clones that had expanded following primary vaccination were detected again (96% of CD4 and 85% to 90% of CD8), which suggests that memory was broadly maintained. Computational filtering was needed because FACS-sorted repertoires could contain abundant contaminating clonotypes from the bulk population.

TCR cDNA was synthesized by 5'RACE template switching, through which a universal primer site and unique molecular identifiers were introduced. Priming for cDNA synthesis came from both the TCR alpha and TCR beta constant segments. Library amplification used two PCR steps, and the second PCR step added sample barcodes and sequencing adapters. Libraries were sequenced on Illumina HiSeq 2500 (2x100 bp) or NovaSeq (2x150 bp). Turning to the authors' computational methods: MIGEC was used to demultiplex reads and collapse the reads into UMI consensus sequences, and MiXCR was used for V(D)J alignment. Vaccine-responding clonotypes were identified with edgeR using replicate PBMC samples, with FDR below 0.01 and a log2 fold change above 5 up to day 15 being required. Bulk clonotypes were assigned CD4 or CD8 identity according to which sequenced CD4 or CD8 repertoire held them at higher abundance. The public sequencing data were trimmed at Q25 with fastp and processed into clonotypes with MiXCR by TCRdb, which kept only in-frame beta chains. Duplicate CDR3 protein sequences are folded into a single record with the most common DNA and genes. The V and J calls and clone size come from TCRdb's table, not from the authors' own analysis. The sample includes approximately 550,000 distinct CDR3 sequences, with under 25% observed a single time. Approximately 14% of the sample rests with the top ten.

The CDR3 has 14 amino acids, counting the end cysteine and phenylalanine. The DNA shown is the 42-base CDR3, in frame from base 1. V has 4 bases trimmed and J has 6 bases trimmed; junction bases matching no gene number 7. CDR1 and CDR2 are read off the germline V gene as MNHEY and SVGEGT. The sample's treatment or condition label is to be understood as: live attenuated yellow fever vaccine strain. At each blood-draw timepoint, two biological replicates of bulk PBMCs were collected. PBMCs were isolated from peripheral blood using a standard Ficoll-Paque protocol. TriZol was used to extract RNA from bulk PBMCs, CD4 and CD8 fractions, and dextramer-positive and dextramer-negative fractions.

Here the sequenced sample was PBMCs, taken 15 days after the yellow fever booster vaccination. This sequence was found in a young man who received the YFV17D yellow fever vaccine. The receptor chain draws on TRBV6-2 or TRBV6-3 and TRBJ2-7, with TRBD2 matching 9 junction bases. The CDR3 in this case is CASSSSGIRAEQYF. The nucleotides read TGTGCCAGCAGTTCTAGCGGGATCCGGGCCGAGCAGTACTTC.